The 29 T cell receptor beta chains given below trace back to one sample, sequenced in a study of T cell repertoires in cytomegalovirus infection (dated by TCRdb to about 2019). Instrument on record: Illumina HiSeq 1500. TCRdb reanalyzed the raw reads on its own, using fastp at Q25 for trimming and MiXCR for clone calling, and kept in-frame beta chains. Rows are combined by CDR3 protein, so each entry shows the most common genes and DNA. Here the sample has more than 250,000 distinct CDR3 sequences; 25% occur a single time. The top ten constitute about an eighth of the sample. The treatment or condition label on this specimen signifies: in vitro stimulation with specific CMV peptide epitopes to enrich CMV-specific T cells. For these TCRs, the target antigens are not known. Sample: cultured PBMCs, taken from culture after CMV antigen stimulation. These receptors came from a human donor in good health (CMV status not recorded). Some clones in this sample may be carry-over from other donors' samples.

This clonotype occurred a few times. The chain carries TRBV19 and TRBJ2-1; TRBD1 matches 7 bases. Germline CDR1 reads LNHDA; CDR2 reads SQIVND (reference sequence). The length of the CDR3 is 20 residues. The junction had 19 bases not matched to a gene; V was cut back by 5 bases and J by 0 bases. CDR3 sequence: CASSSPGGEGRRSSYNEQFF. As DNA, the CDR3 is TGTGCCAGTAGTTCTCCAGGGGGTGAGGGGCGGAGAAGCTCCTACAATGAGCAGTTCTTC.

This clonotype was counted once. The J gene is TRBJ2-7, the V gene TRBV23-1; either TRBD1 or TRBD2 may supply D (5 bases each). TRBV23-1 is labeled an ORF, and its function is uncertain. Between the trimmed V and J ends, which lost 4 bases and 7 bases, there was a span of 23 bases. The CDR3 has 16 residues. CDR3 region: CASSPQHRDETGEQYV. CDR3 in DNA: TGCGCCAGCAGTCCTCAGCACCGGGACGAGACGGGTGAGCAGTACGTC.

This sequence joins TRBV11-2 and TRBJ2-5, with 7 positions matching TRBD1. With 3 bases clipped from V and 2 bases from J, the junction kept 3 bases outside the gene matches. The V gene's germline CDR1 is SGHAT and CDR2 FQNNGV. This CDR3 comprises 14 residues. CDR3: CASSFQGVQETQYF. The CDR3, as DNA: TGTGCCAGCAGCTTCCAGGGGGTACAAGAGACCCAGTACTTC.

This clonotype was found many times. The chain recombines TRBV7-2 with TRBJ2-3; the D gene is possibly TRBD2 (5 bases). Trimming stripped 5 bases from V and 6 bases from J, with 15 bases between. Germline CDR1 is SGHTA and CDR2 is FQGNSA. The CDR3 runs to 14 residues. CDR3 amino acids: CASSPPGIGDTQYF. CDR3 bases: TGTGCCAGCAGCCCCCCGGGAATTGGGGATACGCAGTATTTT.

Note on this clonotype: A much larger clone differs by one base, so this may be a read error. CDR3 sequence reads: CASSSELYTEAFF. CDR3 DNA sequence: TGTGCCAGCAGTTCCGAGTTGTACACTGAAGCTTTCTTT. The rearrangement joins TRBV12-3 or TRBV12-4 to TRBJ1-1, with D unclear. V was pared by 4 bases and J by 3 bases, with 9 bases between. This CDR3 region has 13 residues.

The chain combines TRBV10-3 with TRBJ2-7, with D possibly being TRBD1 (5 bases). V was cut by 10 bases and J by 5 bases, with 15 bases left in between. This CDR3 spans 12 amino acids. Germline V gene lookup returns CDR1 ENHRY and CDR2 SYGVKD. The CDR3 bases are TGTGCCACCAGCGACAGTTGGAACGAGCAGTACGTC. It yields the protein CATSDSWNEQYV.

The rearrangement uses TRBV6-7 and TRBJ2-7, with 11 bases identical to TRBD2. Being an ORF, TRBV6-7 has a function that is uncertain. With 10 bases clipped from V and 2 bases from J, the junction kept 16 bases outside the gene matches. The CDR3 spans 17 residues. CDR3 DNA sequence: TGTGCCACCACAAGACTAGCGGGATTCTCCCAAGCCTACGAGCAGTACGTC. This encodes CATTRLAGFSQAYEQYV.

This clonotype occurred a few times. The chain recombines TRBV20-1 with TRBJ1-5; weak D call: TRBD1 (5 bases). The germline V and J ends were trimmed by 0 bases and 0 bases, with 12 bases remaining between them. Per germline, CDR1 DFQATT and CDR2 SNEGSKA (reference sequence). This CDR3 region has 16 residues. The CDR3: CSARDLVRGSNQPQHF. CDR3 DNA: TGCAGTGCTAGAGATCTGGTAAGGGGTAGCAATCAGCCCCAGCATTTT.

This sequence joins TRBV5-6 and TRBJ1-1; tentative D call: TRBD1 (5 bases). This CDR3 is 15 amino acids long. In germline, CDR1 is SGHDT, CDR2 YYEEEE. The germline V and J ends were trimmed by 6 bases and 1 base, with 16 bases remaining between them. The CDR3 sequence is CASIPTGGSNTEAFF. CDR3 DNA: TGTGCCAGCATCCCGACCGGGGGGTCGAACACTGAAGCTTTCTTT.

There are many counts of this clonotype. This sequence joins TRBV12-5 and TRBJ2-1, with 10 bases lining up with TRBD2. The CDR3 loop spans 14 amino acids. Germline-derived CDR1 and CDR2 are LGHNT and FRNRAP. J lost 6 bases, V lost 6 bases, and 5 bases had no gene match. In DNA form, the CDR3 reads TGTGCTAGTGGAGCTAGCGGGAGTGTCAATGAGCAGTTCTTC. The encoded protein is CASGASGSVNEQFF.

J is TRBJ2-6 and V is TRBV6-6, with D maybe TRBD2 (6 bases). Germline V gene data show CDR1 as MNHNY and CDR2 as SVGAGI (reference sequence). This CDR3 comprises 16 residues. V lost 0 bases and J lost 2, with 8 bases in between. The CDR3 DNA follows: TGTGCCAGCAGTTACTCGCCGGGGGCTGGGGCCAACGTCCTGACTTTC. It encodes CASSYSPGAGANVLTF.

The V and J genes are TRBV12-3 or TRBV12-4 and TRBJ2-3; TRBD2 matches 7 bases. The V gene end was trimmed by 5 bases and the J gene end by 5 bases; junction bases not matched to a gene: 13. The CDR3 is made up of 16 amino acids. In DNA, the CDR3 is TGTGCCAGCAGTCCACGACTAGCCCCGAAGGTAGATACGCAGTATTTT. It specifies CASSPRLAPKVDTQYF.

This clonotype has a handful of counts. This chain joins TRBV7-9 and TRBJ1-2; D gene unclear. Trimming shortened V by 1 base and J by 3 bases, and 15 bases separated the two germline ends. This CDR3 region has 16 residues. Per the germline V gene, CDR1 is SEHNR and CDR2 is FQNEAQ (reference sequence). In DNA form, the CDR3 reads TGTGCCAGCAGCTTAGGACTCACGCCAGATGACTATGGCTACACCTTC. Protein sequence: CASSLGLTPDDYGYTF. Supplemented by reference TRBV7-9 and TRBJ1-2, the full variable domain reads DTGVSQNPRHKITKRGQNVTFRCDPISEHNRLYWYRQTLGQGPEFLTYFQNEAQLEKSRLLSDRFSAERPKGSFSTLEIQRTEQGDSAMYLCASSLGLTPDDYGYTFGSGTRLTVV.

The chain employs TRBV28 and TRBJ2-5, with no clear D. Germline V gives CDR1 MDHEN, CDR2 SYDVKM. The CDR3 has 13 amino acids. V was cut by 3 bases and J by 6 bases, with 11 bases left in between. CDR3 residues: CASSFPVRQTQYF. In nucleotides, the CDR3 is TGTGCCAGCAGTTTCCCAGTACGACAGACCCAGTACTTC.

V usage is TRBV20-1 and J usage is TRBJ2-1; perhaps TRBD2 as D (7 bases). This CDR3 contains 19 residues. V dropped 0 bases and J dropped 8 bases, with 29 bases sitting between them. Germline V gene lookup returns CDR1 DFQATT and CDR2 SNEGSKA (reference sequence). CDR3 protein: CSARDLNPPTKGGGHEQFF. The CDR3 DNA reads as TGCAGTGCTAGAGATTTGAACCCCCCGACTAAGGGAGGGGGGCATGAGCAGTTCTTC.

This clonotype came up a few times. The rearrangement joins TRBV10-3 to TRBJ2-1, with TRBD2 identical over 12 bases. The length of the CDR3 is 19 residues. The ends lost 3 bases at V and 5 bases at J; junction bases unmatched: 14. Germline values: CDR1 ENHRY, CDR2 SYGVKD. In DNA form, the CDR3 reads TGTGCCATCAGTGAATTGTCGCTAGCGGGAGGGTTAGGGAACAATGAGCAGTTCTTC. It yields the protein CAISELSLAGGLGNNEQFF.

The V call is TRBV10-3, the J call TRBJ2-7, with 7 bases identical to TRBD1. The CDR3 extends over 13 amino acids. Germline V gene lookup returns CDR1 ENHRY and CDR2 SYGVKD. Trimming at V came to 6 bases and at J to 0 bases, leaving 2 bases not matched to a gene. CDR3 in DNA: TGTGCCATCAGCCGGGACAGCTCCTACGAGCAGTACTTC. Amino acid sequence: CAISRDSSYEQYF.

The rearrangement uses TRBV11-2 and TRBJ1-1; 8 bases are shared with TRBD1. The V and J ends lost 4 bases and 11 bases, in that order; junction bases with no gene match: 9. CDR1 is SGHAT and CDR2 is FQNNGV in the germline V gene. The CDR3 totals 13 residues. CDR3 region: CASSSERTGRAFF. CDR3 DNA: TGTGCCAGCAGCTCAGAAAGGACAGGGAGGGCTTTCTTT.

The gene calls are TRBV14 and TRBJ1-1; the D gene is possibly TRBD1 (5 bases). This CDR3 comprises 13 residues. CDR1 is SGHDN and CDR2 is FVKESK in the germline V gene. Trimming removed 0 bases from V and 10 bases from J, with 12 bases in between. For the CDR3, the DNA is TGTGCCAGCAGCCAAGATATACAGGACGGAGCTTTCTTT. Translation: CASSQDIQDGAFF.

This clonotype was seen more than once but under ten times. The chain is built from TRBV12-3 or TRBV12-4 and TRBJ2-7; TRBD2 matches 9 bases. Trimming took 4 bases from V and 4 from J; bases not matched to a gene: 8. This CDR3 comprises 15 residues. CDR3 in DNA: TGTGCCAGCAGTTCGCGGGGAGCGGGAGGTTACGAGCAGTACTTC. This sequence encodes CASSSRGAGGYEQYF.

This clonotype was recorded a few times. CDR3 bases: TGTGCCAGCAGTTTTTTCCCTGGTCGGCAGGGCTACTATAGCAATCAGCCCCAGCATTTT. Its translation: CASSFFPGRQGYYSNQPQHF. The chain is built from TRBV12-3 or TRBV12-4 and TRBJ1-5; D is possibly TRBD1 (5 bases). V was cut by 3 bases and J by 0 bases, with 24 bases left in between. The CDR3 has 20 amino acids.

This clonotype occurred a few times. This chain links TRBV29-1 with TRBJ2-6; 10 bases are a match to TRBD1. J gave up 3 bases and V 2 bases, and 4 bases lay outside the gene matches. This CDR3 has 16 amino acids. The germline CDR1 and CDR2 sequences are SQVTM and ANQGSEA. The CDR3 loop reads CSVEFRTGGGANVLTF. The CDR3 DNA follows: TGCAGCGTTGAATTTAGGACAGGGGGTGGGGCCAACGTCCTGACTTTC.

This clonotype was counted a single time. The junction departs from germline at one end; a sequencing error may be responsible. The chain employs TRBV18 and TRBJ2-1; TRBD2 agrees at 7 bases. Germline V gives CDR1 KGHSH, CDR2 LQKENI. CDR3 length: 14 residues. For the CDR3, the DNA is TGTGCCAGCTCACAGGCTAGCGGAAACAATCAGCAGTTCTTC. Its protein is CASSQASGNNQQFF.

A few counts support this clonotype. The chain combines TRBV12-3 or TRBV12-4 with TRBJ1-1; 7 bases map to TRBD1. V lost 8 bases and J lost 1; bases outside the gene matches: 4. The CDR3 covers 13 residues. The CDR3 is CASGGTANTEAFF. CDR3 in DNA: TGTGCCAGCGGTGGGACAGCGAACACTGAAGCTTTCTTT.

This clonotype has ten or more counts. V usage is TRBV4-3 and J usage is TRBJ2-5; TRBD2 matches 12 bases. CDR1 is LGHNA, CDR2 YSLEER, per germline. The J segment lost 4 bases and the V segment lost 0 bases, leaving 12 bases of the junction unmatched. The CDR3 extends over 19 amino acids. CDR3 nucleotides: TGCGCCAGCAGCCAAGATCTCCAGCTAGCGGGAGGGATCTTAGAGACCCAGTACTTC. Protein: CASSQDLQLAGGILETQYF.

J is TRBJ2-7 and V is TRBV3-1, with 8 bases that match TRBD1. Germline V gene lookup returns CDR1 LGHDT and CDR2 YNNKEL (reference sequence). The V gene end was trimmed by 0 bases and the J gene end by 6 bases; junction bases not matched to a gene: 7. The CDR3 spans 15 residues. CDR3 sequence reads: CASSQDLDRVREQYF. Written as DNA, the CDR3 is TGTGCCAGCAGCCAAGATCTGGACAGGGTACGCGAGCAGTACTTC.

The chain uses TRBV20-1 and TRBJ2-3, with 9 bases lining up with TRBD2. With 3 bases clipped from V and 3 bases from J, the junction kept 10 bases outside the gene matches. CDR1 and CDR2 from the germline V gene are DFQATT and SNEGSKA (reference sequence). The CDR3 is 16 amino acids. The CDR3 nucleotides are TGCAGTGCTAGTAGCGGGAGTGTGAGTGGAACAGATACGCAGTATTTT. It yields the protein CSASSGSVSGTDTQYF.

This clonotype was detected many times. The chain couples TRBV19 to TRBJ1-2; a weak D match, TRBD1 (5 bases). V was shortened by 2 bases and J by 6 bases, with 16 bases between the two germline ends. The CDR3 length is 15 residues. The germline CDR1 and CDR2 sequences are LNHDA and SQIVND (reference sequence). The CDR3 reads CASSISPQGGDGYTF. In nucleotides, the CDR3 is TGTGCCAGTAGTATAAGCCCTCAGGGAGGGGATGGCTACACCTTC. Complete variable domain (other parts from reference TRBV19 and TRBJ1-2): DGGITQSPKYLFRKEGQNVTLSCEQNLNHDAMYWYRQDPGQGLRLIYYSQIVNDFQKGDIAEGYSVSREKKESFPLTVTSAQKNPTAFYLCASSISPQGGDGYTFGSGTRLTVV.

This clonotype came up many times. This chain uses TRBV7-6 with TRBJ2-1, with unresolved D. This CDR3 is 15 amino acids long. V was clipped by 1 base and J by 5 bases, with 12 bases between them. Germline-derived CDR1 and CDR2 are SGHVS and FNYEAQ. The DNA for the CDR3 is TGTGCCAGCAGCTTAGGCTCTTCAGCTCACAATGAGCAGTTCTTC. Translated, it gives CASSLGSSAHNEQFF.